This is a list of T cell receptor beta chains from one sample in a study of blood T cell repertoires in COVID-19. Produced via immunoSEQ multiplex PCR; TCRdb's table is partial and in-frame only. The data show a few hundred thousand clones, more than 75% seen once. The sequenced sample was peripheral blood. These receptors were obtained from a woman between 45 and 65 years old who had recovered from COVID-19. Each CDR3 is given with its conserved first and last residue. The order of the fields is V gene, D gene, J gene, clone size, CDR3 protein, CDR3 DNA. The D gene is left open where the match is weak. Expanded clones are given a class, and other clones once, few, many or no size at all.

TRBV6-5	-	TRBJ1-5	medium-sized	CASSLLGGNQPQHF	TGTGCCAGCAGTCTCCTCGGGGGTAACCAGCCCCAGCATTTT
TRBV9	-	TRBJ1-1	few	CASRGVGNTEAFF	TGTGCCAGCAGAGGGGTGGGGAACACTGAAGCTTTCTTT
TRBV7-8	TRBD2	TRBJ2-1	-	CASSLRLANSYNEQFF	TGTGCCAGCAGCTTAAGACTAGCGAACTCCTACAATGAGCAGTTCTTC
TRBV4-1	TRBD2	TRBJ2-1	-	CASSQVPGRAGSYNEQFF	TGCGCCAGCAGCCAAGTGCCCGGGAGGGCCGGCTCCTACAATGAGCAGTTCTTC
TRBV4-3	-	TRBJ1-5	-	CASSQQGNQPQHF	TGCGCCAGCAGCCAACAGGGAAATCAGCCCCAGCATTTT
TRBV5-4	-	TRBJ2-5	few	CASAEGPPLGETQYF	TGTGCCAGCGCGGAGGGCCCCCCGTTAGGGGAGACCCAGTACTTC
TRBV6-1	-	TRBJ1-5	-	CASSEAAGYNRGNQPQHF	TGTGCCAGCAGTGAAGCCGCGGGCTACAACAGGGGCAATCAGCCCCAGCATTTT
TRBV28	-	TRBJ2-7	once	CASSLAHYEQYF	TGTGCCAGCAGTCTGGCTCACTACGAGCAGTACTTC
TRBV27	-	TRBJ2-1	-	CASSGLGSYNEQFF	TGTGCCAGCAGCGGACTCGGCTCCTACAATGAGCAGTTCTTC
TRBV19	-	TRBJ1-2	-	CASSIHYGYTF	TGTGCCAGTAGTATACATTATGGCTACACCTTC
TRBV10-3	-	TRBJ2-3	-	CAISDSPDTQYF	TGTGCCATCAGTGACTCCCCAGATACGCAGTATTTT
TRBV9	TRBD1	TRBJ1-2	-	CASSVDPKGAPPGGYTF	TGTGCCAGCAGCGTAGACCCGAAGGGGGCCCCCCCGGGGGGCTACACCTTC
TRBV28	-	TRBJ1-1	-	CASIPSTSVGTEAFF	TGTGCCAGCATCCCATCGACATCGGTCGGCACTGAAGCTTTCTTT
TRBV20-1	TRBD2	TRBJ2-7	-	CSLLASREQYF	TGCAGCTTACTAGCGTCACGGGAGCAGTACTTC
TRBV5-1	-	TRBJ1-4	once	CASSLGAATNEKLFF	TGCGCCAGCAGCTTGGGAGCCGCAACTAATGAAAAACTGTTTTTT
TRBV12-3/TRBV12-4	-	TRBJ2-7	-	CASSWAGTEQYF	TGTGCCAGCAGTTGGGCTGGCACGGAGCAGTACTTC
TRBV7-2	TRBD1	TRBJ1-2	-	CASTWDRDYGYTF	TGTGCCAGCACCTGGGACAGAGACTATGGCTACACCTTC
TRBV7-2	-	TRBJ2-7	-	CASSLLEGWRSYEQYF	TGTGCCAGCAGCTTATTGGAGGGTTGGCGCTCCTACGAGCAGTACTTC
TRBV5-1	-	TRBJ1-2	-	CASSLDGVTYGYTF	TGCGCCAGCAGCTTGGACGGGGTTACCTATGGCTACACCTTC
TRBV6-6	TRBD1	TRBJ2-5	-	CASNRQGAQETQYF	TGTGCCAGCAATAGACAGGGGGCCCAAGAGACCCAGTACTTC
TRBV7-8	-	TRBJ1-1	-	CASSLAVGGGEAFF	TGTGCCAGCAGCTTAGCGGTGGGGGGAGGTGAAGCTTTCTTT
TRBV12-3/TRBV12-4	TRBD1	TRBJ2-5	-	CASSRDREETQYF	TGTGCCAGCAGCCGCGACAGGGAAGAGACCCAGTACTTC
TRBV6-6	TRBD1	TRBJ2-1	-	CASSSQDRWTEQFF	TGTGCCAGCAGTTCCCAGGACAGGTGGACTGAGCAGTTCTTC
TRBV5-1	-	TRBJ2-1	-	CASSPGQSSSYNEQFF	TGCGCCAGCAGCCCCGGACAATCGAGCTCCTACAATGAGCAGTTCTTC
TRBV6-1	TRBD1	TRBJ2-7	-	CASSDRDSIYEQYF	TGTGCCAGCAGTGACAGGGACAGTATCTACGAGCAGTACTTC
TRBV12-3/TRBV12-4	-	TRBJ1-1	-	CASSFLGSHEAFF	TGTGCCAGCAGTTTTTTGGGGAGCCATGAAGCTTTCTTT
TRBV6-1	-	TRBJ1-4	-	CASSGSAWEQVVKLFF	TGTGCCAGCAGTGGTTCCGCCTGGGAGCAGGTCGTAAAACTGTTTTTT
TRBV9	-	TRBJ1-2	-	CASSANNYGYTF	TGTGCCAGCAGCGCAAATAACTATGGCTACACCTTC
TRBV27	-	TRBJ1-1	-	CASSFREGTEAFF	TGTGCCAGCAGTTTCCGGGAGGGAACTGAAGCTTTCTTT
TRBV28	-	TRBJ2-3	-	CATVRGTTDTQYF	TGTGCCACAGTACGGGGTACCACAGATACGCAGTATTTT
TRBV19	-	TRBJ1-2	many	CASSFDSDSYGYTF	TGTGCCAGTAGTTTCGATTCCGATAGCTATGGCTACACCTTC
TRBV6-5	TRBD2	TRBJ2-5	once	CASSLLAGGQETQYF	TGTGCCAGCAGCCTACTAGCGGGGGGGCAAGAGACCCAGTACTTC
TRBV6-6	TRBD1	TRBJ2-7	-	CASSEPGQATYEQYF	TGTGCCAGCAGCGAACCGGGACAGGCTACTTACGAGCAGTACTTC
TRBV19	-	TRBJ1-5	-	CASSTNRDGQPQHF	TGTGCCAGTAGTACAAACAGGGATGGTCAGCCCCAGCATTTT
TRBV28	TRBD1	TRBJ2-4	-	CASSFFRDRNIQYF	TGTGCCAGCAGTTTCTTCCGGGACAGGAACATTCAGTACTTC
TRBV19	TRBD1	TRBJ2-2	-	CASIGGQGFTGELFF	TGTGCCAGTATCGGGGGACAGGGATTCACCGGGGAGCTGTTTTTT
TRBV4-3	-	TRBJ2-4	-	CASSQGGGGAGKNIQYF	TGCGCCAGCAGCCAAGGGGGAGGGGGGGCCGGCAAAAACATTCAGTACTTC
TRBV7-3	-	TRBJ1-1	-	CASSLMGGLNTEAFF	TGTGCCAGCTCTCTCATGGGGGGGCTGAACACTGAAGCTTTCTTT
TRBV6-2/TRBV6-3	TRBD2	TRBJ2-4	-	CASSLLAGRNIQYF	TGTGCCAGCAGTTTACTAGCGGGGAGAAACATTCAGTACTTC
TRBV10-3	-	TRBJ2-7	-	CAIKLRDISYEQYF	TGTGCCATCAAACTCCGGGACATTTCCTACGAGCAGTACTTC
TRBV19	-	TRBJ2-1	-	CASSKGGYRAVYNEQFF	TGTGCCAGTAGTAAGGGAGGGTACAGGGCCGTCTACAATGAGCAGTTCTTC
TRBV30	-	TRBJ1-2	-	CAWSVHSFEGYTF	TGTGCCTGGAGTGTACACAGCTTTGAAGGCTACACCTTC
TRBV15	TRBD1	TRBJ1-4	-	CATRRDRYEKLFF	TGTGCCACCAGACGGGACAGGTACGAAAAACTGTTTTTT
TRBV5-1	TRBD1	TRBJ1-2	-	CASSRGQGAGYTF	TGCGCCAGCAGCCGCGGACAGGGAGCCGGCTACACCTTC
TRBV7-9	-	TRBJ1-6	-	CASSLRFDAGDNSPLHF	TGTGCCAGCAGCTTAAGATTTGATGCAGGGGATAATTCACCCCTCCACTTT
TRBV30	TRBD2	TRBJ2-3	-	CAWKRGNTDTQYF	TGTGCCTGGAAGCGGGGGAACACAGATACGCAGTATTTT
TRBV19	TRBD1	TRBJ1-5	-	CASSVGDRFSNQPQHF	TGTGCCAGTAGTGTGGGGGACAGGTTTAGCAATCAGCCCCAGCATTTT
TRBV10-2	TRBD1	TRBJ2-7	-	CASRGQGSYEQYF	TGCGCCAGCAGAGGACAGGGGTCCTACGAGCAGTACTTC
TRBV19	-	TRBJ2-3	once	CASSQGAIPDTQYF	TGTGCCAGTAGCCAAGGGGCAATTCCAGATACGCAGTATTTT